The following is a T cell receptor beta chain sequence with its context. Its antigen is not known. These data come from a study of cytomegalovirus exposure and HLA in healthy donors. Study in general: Early released data had tens of millions of unique TCRs, all coming from HLA-typed donors. General study points: Researchers counted 164 TCR beta chains as cytomegalovirus-associated.

The study ran its PCR with 60 Vbeta and 13 Jbeta primers. Sequencing used immunoSEQ multiplex PCR; TCRdb keeps in-frame clones, though not all of them. The table has 90,000 to 140,000 clones, 13% to 15% seen once. The V segment lost 3 bases and the J segment 12 bases; nucleotides outside the gene matches: 13. CDR1 is KGHSH and CDR2 is LQKENI in the germline V gene. There are 14 residues in the CDR3. Every donor was a healthy person donating bone marrow. The chain employs TRBV18 and TRBJ2-7, with 8 bases fitting TRBD1. The sequenced sample consisted of PBMCs. The receptor was isolated from a female donor in good health and CMV-seronegative. Written as DNA, the CDR3 is TGTGCCAGCTCACCCGGGACAGGAGGCGACGGATGGTACTTC. This sequence encodes CASSPGTGGDGWYF. The full variable domain, completed using reference TRBV18 and TRBJ2-7, is NAGVMQNPRHLVRRRGQEARLRCSPMKGHSHVYWYRQLPEEGLKFMVYLQKENIIDESGMPKERFSAEFPKEGPSILRIQQVVRGDSAAYFCASSPGTGGDGWYFGPGTRLTVT.